This section outlines one T cell receptor (beta chain) sequence together with its context. The sample carries other DNA sequences with the same CDR3. This sample was taken from a study of blood T cell repertoires in COVID-19. About the research overall: The study drew acute and convalescent COVID-19 samples from the United States, Italy and Spain.

In the source study's methods: Researchers report that nucleated cell counts were estimated from reference gene primer amplification. The repertoire was sequenced with immunoSEQ multiplex PCR; TCRdb's copy has only in-frame clones and lacks some. V and J calls plus clone size are reproduced from that table; the DNA served to infer D and trimming. Seen here are about 400,000 clones, roughly 87% observed once, and the top ten hold roughly 2%. Recruitment covered 20 to 25 US areas and drew participants whose ages spanned roughly 18 to 89 years. Participant-reported clinical history was the basis for cohort assignment. The TCR sequence derives from a woman between 40 and 50 years old with acute COVID-19. Sequences were obtained from PBMCs or T cells enriched from blood (not recorded which).

CDR3 DNA sequence: TGTGCCAGCGCCCGGAGGGGGCGCGAGGACACTGAAGCTTTCTTT. Residues: CASARRGREDTEAFF. The chain employs TRBV3-1 (or the pseudogene TRBV3-2) and TRBJ1-1; 7 nucleotides align to TRBD1. V shed 8 bases, J shed 3 bases, and the junction held 12 bases outside the gene matches. This CDR3 has 15 residues. CDR1 is LGHDT and CDR2 is YNNKEL in the germline V gene (reference sequence).